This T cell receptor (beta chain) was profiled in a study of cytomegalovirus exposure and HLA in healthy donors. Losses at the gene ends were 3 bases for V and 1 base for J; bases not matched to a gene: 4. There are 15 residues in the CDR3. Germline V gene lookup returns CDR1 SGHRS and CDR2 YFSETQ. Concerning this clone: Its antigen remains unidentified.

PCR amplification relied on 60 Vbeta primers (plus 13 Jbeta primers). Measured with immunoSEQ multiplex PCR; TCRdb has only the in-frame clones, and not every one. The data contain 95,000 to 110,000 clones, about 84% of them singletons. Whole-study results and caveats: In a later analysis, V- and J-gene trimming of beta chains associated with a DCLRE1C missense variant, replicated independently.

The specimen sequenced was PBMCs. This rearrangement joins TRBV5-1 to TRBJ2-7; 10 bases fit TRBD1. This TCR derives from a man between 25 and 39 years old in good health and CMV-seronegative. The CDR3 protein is CASSYGTGVSYEQYF. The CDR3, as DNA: TGCGCCAGCAGCTACGGGACAGGGGTGTCCTACGAGCAGTACTTC.